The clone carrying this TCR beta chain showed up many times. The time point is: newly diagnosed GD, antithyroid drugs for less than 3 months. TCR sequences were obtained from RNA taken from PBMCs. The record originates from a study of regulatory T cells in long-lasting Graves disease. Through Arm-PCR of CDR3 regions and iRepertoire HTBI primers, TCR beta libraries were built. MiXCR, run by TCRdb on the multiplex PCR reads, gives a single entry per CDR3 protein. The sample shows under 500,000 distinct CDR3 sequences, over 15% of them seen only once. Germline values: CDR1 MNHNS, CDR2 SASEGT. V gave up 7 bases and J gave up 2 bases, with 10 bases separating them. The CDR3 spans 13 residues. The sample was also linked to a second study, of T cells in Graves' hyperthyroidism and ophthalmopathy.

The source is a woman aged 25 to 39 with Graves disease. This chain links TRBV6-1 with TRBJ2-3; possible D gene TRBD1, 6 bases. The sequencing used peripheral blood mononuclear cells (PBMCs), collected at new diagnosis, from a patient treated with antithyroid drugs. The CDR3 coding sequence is TGTGCCAGCAAAACAGGGCCCACAGATACGCAGTATTTT. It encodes CASKTGPTDTQYF.